The clone carrying this T cell receptor (beta chain) came up once. The antigen remains undetermined. Germline is not matched at one junction end, which may reflect a read error. Germline CDR1 MNHEY, CDR2 SVGAGI. The CDR3 sequence is 16 residues long. The data belong to a study of graft-versus-host responses after intestinal transplantation. Study-wide context: Recipients were all induced with anti-thymocyte globulin, then given tacrolimus and steroids for around three years.

Here immunoSEQ multiplex PCR was the method, and the copy in TCRdb shows in-frame clones only, minus some. Among over 40,000 clones listed, approximately 92% were seen once. Whole-study findings and limits: Among recipient marrow samples, GvH clones were found; some appeared first in ileum or blood.

The sequencing used PBMCs, collected roughly 760 days after a first intestinal transplant, on the day of a second. The TCR sequence derives from a human patient who received an intestinal transplant, so some T cells may come from the graft donor. The chain is built from TRBV6-5 and TRBJ2-3, with a tentative D call TRBD1 (5 bases). CDR3 sequence: CVSSYSTVRVGDTQYF. Written as DNA, the CDR3 is TGTGTCAGCAGTTACTCGACCGTCAGGGTTGGAGATACGCAGTATTTT.